The 27 T cell receptor beta chains in this list originate from one sample, sequenced in a study of cytomegalovirus exposure and HLA in healthy donors. Both 60 Vbeta primers and 13 Jbeta primers went into the PCR. The data were produced by immunoSEQ multiplex PCR, yet TCRdb's version contains in-frame clones alone and is incomplete. The data hold around 80,000 clones, with approximately 60% observed a single time. Sequenced: PBMCs. Receptor source: a male donor in good health and CMV-seropositive.

This clone was counted only a few times. The chain couples TRBV19 to TRBJ1-5; possible D gene TRBD1, 5 bases. V was trimmed by 3 bases and J by 0 bases, leaving 15 bases between them. Germline V gene lookup returns CDR1 LNHDA and CDR2 SQIVND (reference sequence). The CDR3 contains 17 residues. DNA for the CDR3: TGTGCCAGTAGTATCGGCAGGGCAAGAAATAGCAATCAGCCCCAGCATTTT. This translates into CASSIGRARNSNQPQHF.

The chain combines TRBV19 with TRBJ2-5, with 7 bases aligning to TRBD1. The CDR3 consists of 15 residues. Germline CDR1 reads LNHDA; CDR2 reads SQIVND (reference sequence). Trimming removed 5 bases from V and 5 bases from J; junction bases left unmatched: 11. The CDR3 here is CASSPPQGPPETQYF. The CDR3 DNA sequence: TGTGCCAGTAGTCCCCCACAGGGGCCCCCGGAGACCCAGTACTTC. The full variable domain, in which reference TRBV19 and TRBJ2-5 provide the parts outside the CDR3, is DGGITQSPKYLFRKEGQNVTLSCEQNLNHDAMYWYRQDPGQGLRLIYYSQIVNDFQKGDIAEGYSVSREKKESFPLTVTSAQKNPTAFYLCASSPPQGPPETQYFGPGTRLLVL.

The chain links TRBV5-1 to TRBJ2-5; D may be TRBD2 (7 bases). The V end was cut by 4 bases, the J end by 3 bases, with 16 bases between. This CDR3 is built from 15 residues. The germline gives CDR1 SGHRS, CDR2 YFSETQ. The CDR3 loop reads CASSPSGEGEETQYF. CDR3 sequence (DNA): TGCGCCAGCAGCCCCTCTGGGGAGGGGGAAGAGACCCAGTACTTC.

This sequence joins TRBV6-5 and TRBJ2-7; 10 bases are a match to TRBD2. CDR3 length equals 15 residues. Germline V gene sequence: CDR1 MNHEY, CDR2 SVGAGI. Losses at the gene ends were 6 bases for V and 6 bases for J; bases not matched to a gene: 11. CDR3 loop: CASSPPSGRALEQYF. Here the CDR3 DNA reads TGTGCCAGCAGCCCTCCCAGCGGGAGGGCCCTCGAGCAGTACTTC.

This chain uses TRBV27 with TRBJ1-2; TRBD1 might be the D (5 bases). V was cut by 3 bases and J by 8 bases, with 13 bases left in between. This CDR3 has 13 residues. Per germline, CDR1 MNHEY and CDR2 SMNVEV (reference sequence). CDR3 loop: CASSFTRDGGYTF. The CDR3 DNA is TGTGCCAGCAGTTTTACCAGGGATGGCGGCTACACCTTC.

The chain employs TRBV5-6 and TRBJ2-5; a weak D match, TRBD2 (6 bases). Trimming took 3 bases from V and 0 from J, leaving 18 bases between them. Germline CDR1 is SGHDT and CDR2 is YYEEEE. The CDR3 covers 17 residues. In DNA, the CDR3 is TGTGCCAGCAGCTCCGCCTGGGACTCCCTGTACCAAGAGACCCAGTACTTC. It specifies CASSSAWDSLYQETQYF.

The gene calls are TRBV18 and TRBJ1-1; 8 bases are a match to TRBD1. Losses at the gene ends were 5 bases for V and 1 base for J; bases not matched to a gene: 9. Germline V gene lookup returns CDR1 KGHSH and CDR2 LQKENI. This CDR3 is built from 16 residues. The CDR3 bases are TGTGCCAGCTCAACTACTTTTGGGACAGGGAACACTGAAGCTTTCTTT. Encoded protein: CASSTTFGTGNTEAFF.

V usage is TRBV6-6 and J usage is TRBJ2-7; 7 positions match TRBD1. With 0 bases clipped from V and 6 bases from J, the junction kept 11 bases outside the gene matches. This CDR3 contains 16 residues. Germline V gene sequence: CDR1 MNHNY, CDR2 SVGAGI (reference sequence). CDR3 sequence (DNA): TGTGCCAGCAGTTACTCGACCAGAGACAGGGTGCCCGAGCAGTACTTC. Protein: CASSYSTRDRVPEQYF.

The V gene is TRBV20-1, the J gene TRBJ1-2, with D unresolved. The CDR3 has 11 residues. V was pared by 5 bases and J by 7 bases, with 11 bases between. CDR1 DFQATT and CDR2 SNEGSKA come from the germline V gene (reference sequence). The CDR3 DNA sequence: TGCAGTGCTGGGGAGGGAGCTGGCTACACCTTC. Translated, it gives CSAGEGAGYTF.

The CDR3 coding sequence is TGTGCCAGCAGCTTAGGGGCCCGACAGGCTGCTGGAAACACCATATATTTT. Encoded protein: CASSLGARQAAGNTIYF. This rearrangement joins TRBV7-8 to TRBJ1-3; D possibly corresponds to TRBD1 (6 bases). The CDR3 sequence is 17 residues long. The V gene lost 1 base and the J gene lost 2 bases, with 15 bases spanning the gap. The germline CDR1 and CDR2 sequences are SGHVS and FQNEAQ.

J is TRBJ2-7 and V is TRBV30; perhaps TRBD2 as D (5 bases). V was pared by 1 base and J by 5 bases, with 12 bases between. This CDR3 has 13 amino acids. Germline CDR1 is GTSNPN and CDR2 is SVGIG (reference sequence). As DNA, the CDR3 is TGTGCCTGGAGTGCGCACCTCGGGAACGAGCAGTACTTC. Its protein product is CAWSAHLGNEQYF.

This clone was detected a few times. The chain is built from TRBV7-3 and TRBJ2-5, with 7 bases aligning to TRBD2. The DNA end is a closer match to TRBJ2-7, so the J assignment may be wrong. CDR1 and CDR2 (germline): SGHTA, FQGTGA. The CDR3 is made up of 14 amino acids. The CDR3 is CASSEYGGTYEQYF. CDR3 coding DNA: TGTGCCAGCAGCGAATACGGGGGGACCTACGAGCAGTACTTC.

V gene TRBV9 combines with J gene TRBJ1-1; D not certain. V shed 8 bases and J shed 8 bases, with 22 bases lying between them. Germline V CDR1 and CDR2: SGDLS, YYNGEE. The CDR3 has 14 residues. The DNA of the CDR3 is TGTGCCAGTTCCCAAGTCGGAGATAGAGGGGAAGCTTTCTTT. It translates to CASSQVGDRGEAFF.

The V and J genes are TRBV27 and TRBJ1-3; D call uncertain. CDR3 length: 13 amino acids. The V and J ends lost 4 bases and 8 bases respectively, with 12 bases between them. CDR1 MNHEY and CDR2 SMNVEV come from the germline V gene (reference sequence). CDR3 in amino acids: CASSSRVGDTIYF. The CDR3 DNA follows: TGTGCCAGCAGTTCCCGTGTCGGGGACACCATATATTTT.

V gene TRBV15 combines with J gene TRBJ2-1; tentative D call: TRBD2 (6 bases). Looked up from germline, CDR1 is LNHNV and CDR2 is YYDKDF (reference sequence). The CDR3 length is 17 residues. Trimming took 5 bases from V and 0 from J, leaving 17 bases between them. The CDR3 reads CATSGALLALSYNEQFF. Here the CDR3 DNA reads TGTGCCACCAGCGGGGCACTCCTAGCGCTCTCCTACAATGAGCAGTTCTTC.

V gene TRBV30 combines with J gene TRBJ1-5; D is unclear. V was shortened by 1 base and J by 1 base, with 5 bases between the two germline ends. The CDR3 sequence is 13 residues long. Germline CDR1 GTSNPN, CDR2 SVGIG (reference sequence). The CDR3: CAWSGGSNQPQHF. Written as DNA, the CDR3 is TGTGCCTGGAGTGGAGGCAGCAATCAGCCCCAGCATTTT.

The chain couples TRBV11-3 to TRBJ2-1; the D gene is possibly TRBD2 (7 bases). CDR1 is SGHNT, CDR2 YENEEA, per germline. V was pared by 0 bases and J by 8 bases, with 11 bases between. The CDR3 covers 14 residues. The CDR3 loop reads CASSLDGGGDEQFF. CDR3 coding DNA: TGTGCCAGCAGCTTAGATGGAGGGGGGGATGAGCAGTTCTTC. The whole variable domain, remainder taken from reference TRBV11-3 and TRBJ2-1, is EAGVVQSPRYKIIEKKQPVAFWCNPISGHNTLYWYLQNLGQGPELLIRYENEEAVDDSQLPKDRFSAERLKGVDSTLKIQPAELGDSAVYLCASSLDGGGDEQFFGPGTRLTVL.

This rearrangement joins TRBV6-5 to TRBJ1-4; TRBD1 is a possible D gene (5 bases). This CDR3 has 12 amino acids. V was trimmed by 6 bases and J by 7 bases, leaving 9 bases between them. Per germline, CDR1 MNHEY and CDR2 SVGAGI. The CDR3 here is CASSPGGEKLFF. The CDR3 nucleotides read TGTGCCAGCAGCCCCGGGGGTGAAAAACTGTTTTTT.

J is TRBJ1-2 and V is TRBV18; D might be TRBD1 (5 bases). The V gene's germline CDR1 is KGHSH and CDR2 LQKENI. Deletions cut 1 base from V and 5 bases from J, with 11 bases between. CDR3 size: 14 residues. CDR3 loop: CASSPREAGYGYTF. CDR3 DNA sequence: TGTGCCAGCTCACCACGCGAGGCAGGGTATGGCTACACCTTC.

The chain uses TRBV6-5 and TRBJ2-7, with D tentatively TRBD2 (5 bases). CDR3 length equals 14 residues. Germline V lookup: CDR1 MNHEY, CDR2 SVGAGI. Trimming removed 9 bases from V and 2 bases from J, with 17 bases in between. CDR3: CASHREGPTYEQYF. DNA for the CDR3: TGTGCCAGTCATCGGGAAGGGCCCACCTACGAGCAGTACTTC.

This clone has more than one count but fewer than ten. V is TRBV4-1 and J is TRBJ2-1; D unresolved. The CDR3 has 12 amino acids. CDR1 is MGHRA, CDR2 YSYEKL, per germline. V was trimmed by 0 bases and J by 12 bases, leaving 9 bases between them. CDR3 coding DNA: TGCGCCAGCAGCCAAGATGGCCGGAGGCAGTTCTTC. As protein: CASSQDGRRQFF.

This sequence joins TRBV5-4 and TRBJ2-7; D is perhaps TRBD1 (6 bases). The length of the CDR3 is 14 residues. Trimming removed 4 bases from V and 3 bases from J, with 14 bases in between. In germline, CDR1 is SGHNT, CDR2 YYREEE (reference sequence). CDR3 sequence reads: CASSPSGAGYEQYF. In DNA form, the CDR3 reads TGTGCCAGCAGCCCTTCAGGGGCCGGCTACGAGCAGTACTTC.

The chain recombines TRBV7-3 with TRBJ1-1; no definite D call. Trimming cost V 5 bases and J 1 base, with 11 bases left between them. This CDR3 contains 14 residues. In germline, CDR1 is SGHTA, CDR2 FQGTGA. The CDR3 reads CASSPSGQNTEAFF. The CDR3 nucleotides are TGTGCCAGCAGCCCCTCTGGGCAGAACACTGAAGCTTTCTTT.

V usage is TRBV11-2 and J usage is TRBJ2-2, with a weak D call TRBD1 (5 bases). Germline loops: CDR1 SGHAT, CDR2 FQNNGV. V was trimmed by 4 bases and J by 7 bases, leaving 10 bases between them. This CDR3 has 13 residues. CDR3 sequence: CASSSSRGGELFF. The CDR3 DNA follows: TGTGCCAGCAGCTCTTCAAGGGGCGGGGAGCTGTTTTTT.

This chain links TRBV5-4 with TRBJ2-3, with 12 positions matching TRBD2. Germline CDR1 and CDR2: SGHNT and YYREEE (reference sequence). V shed 7 bases, J shed 5 bases, and the junction held 5 bases outside the gene matches. The CDR3 length is 14 residues. DNA of the CDR3: TGTGCCAGCCAGACTAGCGGGAGAGGAGATACGCAGTATTTT. Translation gives CASQTSGRGDTQYF.

The chain uses TRBV30 and TRBJ1-2, with D maybe TRBD1 (5 bases). Germline CDR1 reads GTSNPN; CDR2 reads SVGIG (reference sequence). The V end was cut by 1 base, the J end by 10 bases, with 13 bases between. The CDR3 totals 12 residues. The CDR3 DNA follows: TGTGCCTGGAGTGCGACAGTGGGTGACTACACCTTC. Amino acid sequence: CAWSATVGDYTF.

The chain recombines TRBV7-8 with TRBJ2-1, with D tentatively TRBD1 (5 bases). Germline V CDR1 and CDR2: SGHVS, FQNEAQ. V was pared by 5 bases and J by 1 base, with 9 bases between. The CDR3 loop spans 14 amino acids. The CDR3 spells CASSPGRSYNEQFF. In DNA form, the CDR3 reads TGTGCCAGCAGCCCAGGGCGGTCCTACAATGAGCAGTTCTTC.